The 32 T cell receptor beta chains in this list originate from one sample, sequenced in a study of patients and donors after allogeneic stem cell transplantation. TCRdb called the RT-PCR reads again in MiXCR, with one record for every CDR3 protein. The sample includes around 900 distinct CDR3 sequences, roughly two fifths of them seen just once. The sequencing sample was made of blood, either unsorted or a sorted T cell fraction (not recorded which). These receptors all come from a human donor who was either an allogeneic HSCT recipient or a stem cell or donor lymphocyte infusion donor (not recorded which). It is not recorded whose cells these are; they may come from a transplant donor.

The chain joins TRBV5-5 to TRBJ2-7; TRBD1 agrees at 9 bases. The CDR3 length is 13 residues. CDR1 and CDR2 from the germline V gene are SGHKS and YYEKEE (reference sequence). V trimming: 3 bases; J trimming: 7 bases; junction bases outside the gene matches: 5. DNA for the CDR3: TGTGCCAGCAGCTGGGACAGGGATGGGGAGCAGTACTTC. Translation gives CASSWDRDGEQYF.

This chain uses TRBV20-1 with TRBJ1-1, with D perhaps TRBD1 (5 bases). The CDR3 loop spans 15 amino acids. Trimming pared 1 base from V and 1 base from J, leaving 13 bases between. CDR1 is DFQATT, CDR2 SNEGSKA, per germline (reference sequence). DNA of the CDR3: TGCAGTGCTAGAGGCGGGCAAAGGGGGAACACTGAAGCTTTCTTT. Translated: CSARGGQRGNTEAFF.

About this clonotype: A junction end diverges from the germline sequence, so it may reflect a read error. The chain recombines TRBV4-1 with TRBJ2-1; 10 bases agree with TRBD2. This CDR3 region has 16 residues. Germline CDR1 is MGHRA and CDR2 is YSYEKL. CDR3 sequence (DNA): TGCGCCATCAGCCACCCCGGTTCTAGCGGGAGCGATGAGCAGTTCTTC. Translating gives CAISHPGSSGSDEQFF.

The chain carries TRBV3-1 and TRBJ1-6; unclear D gene. The CDR3 covers 15 residues. The V gene's germline CDR1 is LGHDT and CDR2 YNNKEL (reference sequence). V was shortened by 4 bases and J by 6 bases, with 13 bases between the two germline ends. In DNA, the CDR3 is TGTGCCAGCAGCCTGATCGACGAAGGTAATTCACCCCTCCACTTT. Translated: CASSLIDEGNSPLHF.

The gene calls are TRBV28 and TRBJ2-2; D is perhaps TRBD1 (6 bases). The germline V gene encodes CDR1 MDHEN and CDR2 SYDVKM. CDR3 size: 14 residues. The germline V and J ends were trimmed by 5 bases and 1 base, with 8 bases remaining between them. The DNA of the CDR3 is TGTGCCAGCAGTCAGACAGGGAACACCGGGGAGCTGTTTTTT. Its protein product is CASSQTGNTGELFF.

This clonotype showed up just a few times. The genes are TRBV5-1 and TRBJ1-2, with D unresolved. V lost 1 base and J lost 8, with 12 bases in between. The CDR3 runs 13 residues. The V gene's germline CDR1 is SGHRS and CDR2 YFSETQ. The CDR3 region has the DNA TGCGCCAGCAGCTTGAGACTAGGAGACGGCTACACCTTC. Translating it yields CASSLRLGDGYTF.

The chain recombines TRBV10-1 with TRBJ1-5; tentative D call: TRBD1 (6 bases). Germline V CDR1 and CDR2: WNHNN, SYGVQD (reference sequence). This CDR3 has 15 amino acids. Trimming removed 6 bases from V and 2 bases from J, with 14 bases in between. This CDR3 is CASRADRDRNQPQHF. The DNA for the CDR3 is TGCGCCAGCAGAGCGGACAGAGACCGCAATCAGCCCCAGCATTTT.

This sequence joins TRBV6-5 and TRBJ2-7; 10 bases fit TRBD2. The CDR3 is 13 residues long. The V segment lost 8 bases and the J segment 3 bases; nucleotides outside the gene matches: 4. Germline CDR1 and CDR2: MNHEY and SVGAGI. The CDR3 loop reads CASGKREGYEQYF. The DNA of the CDR3 is TGTGCCAGCGGGAAGCGGGAGGGCTACGAGCAGTACTTC.

This rearrangement joins TRBV6-2 or TRBV6-3 to TRBJ2-6; D is undetermined. Germline CDR1 MNHEY, CDR2 SVGEGT. V lost 4 bases, J lost 12 bases, and 7 bases lay in between. This CDR3 region has 11 residues. Here the CDR3 reads CASSSSSVLTF. For the CDR3, the DNA is TGTGCCAGCAGTTCCTCCAGCGTCCTGACTTTC.

This clonotype was seen more than once but under ten times. The chain has TRBV27 and TRBJ2-7; no reliable D call. The CDR3 covers 11 residues. The germline V and J ends were trimmed by 4 bases and 5 bases, with 6 bases remaining between them. From germline, CDR1 is MNHEY and CDR2 SMNVEV (reference sequence). The CDR3 reads CASSYLHEQYF. CDR3 sequence (DNA): TGTGCCAGCAGTTACCTCCACGAGCAGTACTTC.

The chain is built from TRBV6-1 and TRBJ1-1, with unresolved D. With 4 bases removed from V and 6 bases from J, the gap between germline ends came to 12 bases. Germline CDR1 reads MNHNS; CDR2 reads SASEGT. The CDR3 totals 13 residues. The CDR3 sequence: CASSGIPAAEAFF. The CDR3 DNA follows: TGTGCCAGCAGTGGCATCCCTGCCGCTGAAGCTTTCTTT.

This clonotype was recorded a few times. This chain joins TRBV7-2 and TRBJ2-5, with a possible D match to TRBD1 (6 bases). The CDR3 length is 13 residues. Trimming took 5 bases from V and 2 from J, leaving 9 bases between them. Germline-derived CDR1 and CDR2 are SGHTA and FQGNSA. The CDR3 coding sequence is TGTGCCAGCAGCACAGGGTGGCAAGAGACCCAGTACTTC. Translation gives CASSTGWQETQYF.

The chain combines TRBV7-2 with TRBJ2-5, with a weak D call TRBD2 (5 bases). Trimming removed 3 bases at V and 4 bases at J, with 9 bases between. This CDR3 has 13 residues. The germline CDR1 and CDR2 sequences are SGHTA and FQGNSA. CDR3 loop: CASSFYEGETQYF. The CDR3 nucleotides read TGTGCCAGCAGCTTCTATGAGGGAGAGACCCAGTACTTC.

This clonotype occurred a few times. V usage is TRBV7-6 and J usage is TRBJ2-2; 10 nucleotides align to TRBD2. From germline, CDR1 is SGHVS and CDR2 FNYEAQ. With V trimmed by 4 bases and J by 1 base, 6 bases remained unmatched. CDR3 length: 17 amino acids. The CDR3 here is CASSSLAGVGNTGELFF. The CDR3 DNA follows: TGTGCCAGCAGCTCTCTAGCGGGAGTCGGGAACACCGGGGAGCTGTTTTTT.

The V and J genes are TRBV10-3 and TRBJ1-6; no reliable D call. This CDR3 is 13 amino acids long. CDR1 is ENHRY, CDR2 SYGVKD, per germline. The V gene lost 6 bases and the J gene lost 5 bases, with 8 bases spanning the gap. The CDR3 loop reads CAISAGDNSPLHF. CDR3 coding DNA: TGTGCCATCAGCGCAGGCGATAATTCACCCCTCCACTTT.

This clonotype was observed a few times. The V gene is TRBV5-1, the J gene TRBJ2-7; no definite D call. Germline lookup yields CDR1 SGHRS and CDR2 YFSETQ. Trimming removed 0 bases at V and 4 bases at J, with 2 bases between. The CDR3 contains 11 residues. This CDR3 reads CASSLEYEQYF. For the CDR3, the DNA is TGCGCCAGCAGCTTGGAGTACGAGCAGTACTTC. Supplemented by reference TRBV5-1 and TRBJ2-7, the full variable domain reads KAGVTQTPRYLIKTRGQQVTLSCSPISGHRSVSWYQQTPGQGLQFLFEYFSETQRNKGNFPGRFSGRQFSNSRSEMNVSTLELGDSALYLCASSLEYEQYFGPGTRLTVT.

The CDR3 is CASSQGQNYGYTF. Here the CDR3 DNA reads TGTGCCAGCAGCCAAGGACAGAACTATGGCTACACCTTC. The chain combines TRBV7-3 with TRBJ1-2; D may be TRBD1 (6 bases). V was shortened by 5 bases and J by 2 bases, with 9 bases between the two germline ends. CDR1 is SGHTA, CDR2 FQGTGA, per germline. The CDR3 sequence is 13 residues long. Complete variable domain (other parts from reference TRBV7-3 and TRBJ1-2): GAGVSQTPSNKVTEKGKYVELRCDPISGHTALYWYRQSLGQGPEFLIYFQGTGAADDSGLPNDRFFAVRPEGSVSTLKIQRTERGDSAVYLCASSQGQNYGYTFGSGTRLTVV.

This clonotype was detected only a few times. The chain has TRBV7-2 and TRBJ2-2, with 8 bases fitting TRBD1. The CDR3 sequence is 15 residues long. Germline CDR1 reads SGHTA; CDR2 reads FQGNSA. V lost 5 bases and J lost 4; bases outside the gene matches: 6. CDR3 in DNA: TGTGCCAGCAGCCCTGGACAGGGTTCCACCGGGGAGCTGTTTTTT. This codes for CASSPGQGSTGELFF. Filled out from reference TRBV7-2 and TRBJ2-2, the complete variable domain reads GAGVSQSPSNKVTEKGKDVELRCDPISGHTALYWYRQSLGQGLEFLIYFQGNSAPDKSGLPSDRFSAERTGGSVSTLTIQRTQQEDSAVYLCASSPGQGSTGELFFGEGSRLTVL.

This clonotype occurred a few times. The chain is built from TRBV6-1 and TRBJ1-5; 8 nucleotides align to TRBD1. Germline V gene sequence: CDR1 MNHNS, CDR2 SASEGT. The CDR3 sequence is 17 residues long. V shed 4 bases, J shed 1 base, and the junction held 9 bases outside the gene matches. DNA of the CDR3: TGTGCCAGCAGTGTTATCGACAGGGGAGGGAGCAATCAGCCCCAGCATTTT. Translation: CASSVIDRGGSNQPQHF.

The chain couples TRBV28 to TRBJ2-7; tentatively, D is TRBD1 (6 bases). This CDR3 is 15 amino acids long. Trimming removed 6 bases at V and 5 bases at J, with 20 bases between. Germline CDR1 reads MDHEN; CDR2 reads SYDVKM. The CDR3 region has the DNA TGTGCCAGCAGCCCGCCCCCAGGGGTAAGGAACGAGCAGTACTTC. Its protein is CASSPPPGVRNEQYF.

This clonotype showed up just a few times. The chain combines TRBV6-5 with TRBJ1-2, with D tentatively TRBD1 (5 bases). The CDR3 spans 13 residues. Germline V CDR1 and CDR2: MNHEY, SVGAGI. The V end was cut by 2 bases, the J end by 9 bases, with 13 bases between. The CDR3 loop reads CASSYGPGSSYTF. In nucleotides, the CDR3 is TGTGCCAGCAGTTACGGGCCAGGGAGTAGCTACACCTTC.

This clonotype has a handful of counts. This chain connects TRBV6-1 to TRBJ1-1, with 9 bases that match TRBD1. The germline CDR1 and CDR2 sequences are MNHNS and SASEGT. Losses at the gene ends were 6 bases for V and 11 bases for J; bases not matched to a gene: 10. This CDR3 is built from 13 residues. The CDR3: CASRPQGAGHAFF. The DNA of the CDR3 is TGTGCCAGCAGGCCACAGGGGGCTGGGCATGCTTTCTTT.

This clonotype was seen once. The genes are TRBV5-1 and TRBJ1-2, with a weak D call TRBD1 (5 bases). Germline CDR1 reads SGHRS; CDR2 reads YFSETQ. The CDR3 is made up of 13 amino acids. With 4 bases removed from V and 8 bases from J, the gap between germline ends came to 15 bases. The CDR3 bases are TGCGCCAGCAGCCGTGCCATTGGGGGAGGCTACACCTTC. Protein sequence: CASSRAIGGGYTF.

This sequence joins TRBV27 and TRBJ2-1, with 9 bases that match TRBD2. V lost 3 bases, J lost 7 bases, and 7 bases stayed unmatched. The CDR3 has 15 residues. Germline loops: CDR1 MNHEY, CDR2 SMNVEV (reference sequence). The CDR3 reads CASSFYSGRINEQFF. For the CDR3, the DNA is TGTGCCAGCAGTTTCTACAGCGGGAGGATAAATGAGCAGTTCTTC.

The chain has TRBV6-2 or TRBV6-3 and TRBJ1-1; TRBD1 is a possible D gene (5 bases). CDR1 MNHEY and CDR2 SVGEGT come from the germline V gene. The length of the CDR3 is 14 residues. V lost 5 bases to trimming and J lost 1 base, with 11 bases between them. This chain's CDR3 is CASSPSGQNTEAFF. For the CDR3, the DNA is TGTGCCAGCAGTCCCTCGGGGCAGAACACTGAAGCTTTCTTT.

There are a few counts of this clonotype. This sequence joins TRBV7-6 and TRBJ1-1, with D unclear. Trimming removed 1 base from V and 7 bases from J, with 10 bases in between. CDR3 length: 13 residues. The germline V gene has CDR1 SGHVS and CDR2 FNYEAQ. The CDR3 sequence is CASSLVGTNEAFF. CDR3 nucleotide sequence: TGTGCCAGCAGCTTAGTCGGTACCAATGAAGCTTTCTTT.

The CDR3 spells CASSTSEEANEQFF. CDR3 nucleotides: TGTGCCAGCAGCACTAGCGAAGAGGCCAATGAGCAGTTCTTC. J is TRBJ2-1 and V is TRBV6-5, with TRBD2 matching 7 bases. J gave up 6 bases and V 6 bases, and 8 bases lay outside the gene matches. The CDR3 runs to 14 residues. CDR1 is MNHEY, CDR2 SVGAGI, per germline.

The chain links TRBV7-2 to TRBJ2-1, with 7 bases matching TRBD2. The V and J ends lost 2 bases and 0 bases, in that order; junction bases with no gene match: 7. CDR1 and CDR2 from the germline V gene are SGHTA and FQGNSA. This CDR3 has 17 residues. The CDR3: CASSLRTSLGSYNEQFF. The CDR3 DNA sequence: TGTGCCAGCAGCTTACGGACTAGTCTAGGCTCCTACAATGAGCAGTTCTTC.

The rearrangement links TRBV5-1 to TRBJ2-1, with D hard to call. CDR3 size: 11 residues. V was clipped by 4 bases and J by 5 bases, with 4 bases between them. CDR1 is SGHRS, CDR2 YFSETQ, per germline. CDR3 in amino acids: CASSVHNEQFF. The DNA for the CDR3 is TGCGCCAGCAGCGTACACAATGAGCAGTTCTTC.

Only a few counts were recorded for this clonotype. J is TRBJ2-5 and V is TRBV20-1; D unresolved. This CDR3 is built from 13 residues. The V and J ends lost 2 bases and 1 base respectively, with 8 bases between them. CDR1 is DFQATT, CDR2 SNEGSKA, per germline (reference sequence). DNA of the CDR3: TGCAGTGCTAGATATCAGGCCCAAGAGACCCAGTACTTC. Amino acid sequence: CSARYQAQETQYF.

This rearrangement joins TRBV5-1 to TRBJ2-1; 9 bases line up with TRBD2. The ends lost 5 bases at V and 9 bases at J; junction bases unmatched: 15. The CDR3 consists of 16 residues. Germline CDR1 SGHRS, CDR2 YFSETQ. Here the CDR3 DNA reads TGCGCCAGCAGTTGGACGGGAGCGGGAGGCCGGGGTGAGCAGTTCTTC. This gives the protein CASSWTGAGGRGEQFF.

The chain recombines TRBV5-4 with TRBJ2-1, with a weak D call TRBD1 (6 bases). This CDR3 spans 15 amino acids. Germline lookup yields CDR1 SGHNT and CDR2 YYREEE (reference sequence). V gave up 0 bases and J gave up 0 bases, with 7 bases separating them. CDR3 coding DNA: TGTGCCAGCAGCTTGGGAGGGGGCTCCTACAATGAGCAGTTCTTC. It yields the protein CASSLGGGSYNEQFF.